This is a list of T cell receptor beta chains from one sample in a study of T cell repertoires in cytomegalovirus infection. TCRdb reprocessed the reads via MiXCR and lists one record per CDR3 protein. The data contain some 300,000 distinct CDR3 sequences, 15% to 20% of them seen just once; the ten biggest clones take up more than 10%. Sequencing was performed on PBMCs. These receptors were collected from a human donor in good health (CMV status not recorded). Some clones in this sample may be carry-over from other donors' samples. Both conserved end residues are part of each CDR3. A D gene is named only where the DNA matches it firmly. Clone sizes are given selectively: once, few, many, or a class where the clone is expanded.

clone_size: few
d_call: .
j_call: TRBJ1-4
v_call: TRBV20-1
cdr3_aa: CSARLRVTNEKLFF
cdr3_nt: TGCAGTGCTAGACTCCGGGTCACTAATGAAAAACTGTTTTTT

clone_size: many
d_call: TRBD1
j_call: TRBJ1-4
v_call: TRBV18
cdr3_aa: CASSPTGTLATNEKLFF
cdr3_nt: TGTGCCAGCTCACCGACAGGGACCCTTGCAACTAATGAAAAACTGTTTTTT

clone_size: .
d_call: .
j_call: TRBJ2-7
v_call: TRBV2
cdr3_aa: CATRRDSRGEQYF
cdr3_nt: TGTGCCACTAGGAGGGACTCCCGTGGGGAGCAGTACTTC

clone_size: many
d_call: .
j_call: TRBJ2-5
v_call: TRBV6-1
cdr3_aa: CASSWGEETQYF
cdr3_nt: TGTGCCAGCAGTTGGGGGGAAGAGACCCAGTACTTC

clone_size: few
d_call: .
j_call: TRBJ1-4
v_call: TRBV3-1
cdr3_aa: CASSPPGSNEKLFF
cdr3_nt: TGTGCCAGCAGCCCGCCGGGAAGTAATGAAAAACTGTTTTTT

clone_size: many
d_call: .
j_call: TRBJ2-7
v_call: TRBV2
cdr3_aa: CASMRANYEQYF
cdr3_nt: TGTGCCAGCATGAGAGCAAACTACGAGCAGTACTTC

clone_size: .
d_call: TRBD1
j_call: TRBJ1-4
v_call: TRBV6-6
cdr3_aa: CASGRQGRNEKLFF
cdr3_nt: TGTGCCAGCGGAAGACAGGGGCGAAATGAAAAACTGTTTTTT

clone_size: .
d_call: .
j_call: TRBJ2-5
v_call: TRBV20-1
cdr3_aa: CSASLRDGETQYF
cdr3_nt: TGCAGTGCTAGTTTGCGGGATGGCGAGACCCAGTACTTC

clone_size: .
d_call: .
j_call: TRBJ2-7
v_call: TRBV19
cdr3_aa: CASSPPGNEQYF
cdr3_nt: TGTGCCAGTAGCCCGCCCGGAAACGAGCAGTACTTC

clone_size: few
d_call: .
j_call: TRBJ2-5
v_call: TRBV24-1
cdr3_aa: CATARGAGETQYF
cdr3_nt: TGTGCCACCGCAAGGGGGGCTGGAGAGACCCAGTACTTC

clone_size: .
d_call: .
j_call: TRBJ2-2
v_call: TRBV6-5
cdr3_aa: CASIGPGANTGELFF
cdr3_nt: TGTGCCAGCATAGGGCCGGGAGCGAACACCGGGGAGCTGTTTTTT

clone_size: .
d_call: TRBD2
j_call: TRBJ2-7
v_call: TRBV4-1
cdr3_aa: CASSPRDYSYEQYF
cdr3_nt: TGCGCCAGCAGCCCCCGGGACTACTCCTACGAGCAGTACTTC

clone_size: .
d_call: TRBD2
j_call: TRBJ2-5
v_call: TRBV7-2
cdr3_aa: CASSRLAGTPGETQYF
cdr3_nt: TGTGCCAGCAGCCGACTAGCGGGGACCCCCGGGGAGACCCAGTACTTC

clone_size: few
d_call: .
j_call: TRBJ2-1
v_call: TRBV7-3
cdr3_aa: CASSLRGARDEQFF
cdr3_nt: TGTGCCAGCAGCTTACGGGGGGCGCGCGATGAGCAGTTCTTC

clone_size: .
d_call: .
j_call: TRBJ2-2
v_call: TRBV20-1
cdr3_aa: CSAVPTGLRGTGELFF
cdr3_nt: TGCAGTGCTGTCCCAACAGGGTTAAGGGGCACCGGGGAGCTGTTTTTT

clone_size: .
d_call: .
j_call: TRBJ2-5
v_call: TRBV13
cdr3_aa: CASSLGSVGGIKETQYF
cdr3_nt: TGTGCCAGCAGCTTAGGCTCCGTCGGGGGAATAAAAGAGACCCAGTACTTC

clone_size: .
d_call: TRBD1
j_call: TRBJ2-7
v_call: TRBV7-9
cdr3_aa: CASSLTQDRGIYEQYF
cdr3_nt: TGTGCCAGCAGCTTAACGCAGGACAGGGGAATATACGAGCAGTACTTC

clone_size: many
d_call: .
j_call: TRBJ1-5
v_call: TRBV7-9
cdr3_aa: CASSPSPDQPQHF
cdr3_nt: TGTGCCAGCAGCCCAAGTCCGGATCAGCCCCAGCATTTT

clone_size: few
d_call: .
j_call: TRBJ1-2
v_call: TRBV12-5
cdr3_aa: CASGSKGNGYTF
cdr3_nt: TGTGCTAGTGGTTCGAAGGGAAACGGCTACACCTTC

clone_size: many
d_call: TRBD2
j_call: TRBJ2-3
v_call: TRBV28
cdr3_aa: CASQSGGPTDTQYF
cdr3_nt: TGTGCCAGCCAGTCGGGGGGGCCTACAGATACGCAGTATTTT

clone_size: .
d_call: .
j_call: TRBJ1-1
v_call: TRBV4-2
cdr3_aa: CASSQAGGRGGTEAFF
cdr3_nt: TGTGCCAGCAGCCAAGCCGGGGGCAGGGGAGGGACTGAAGCTTTCTTT

clone_size: .
d_call: .
j_call: TRBJ1-2
v_call: TRBV10-3
cdr3_aa: CAITSRNYGYTF
cdr3_nt: TGTGCCATCACTTCGAGGAACTATGGCTACACCTTC

clone_size: .
d_call: .
j_call: TRBJ2-3
v_call: TRBV29-1
cdr3_aa: CSVARPLTDTQYF
cdr3_nt: TGCAGCGTTGCCAGACCCCTCACAGATACGCAGTATTTT

clone_size: .
d_call: .
j_call: TRBJ2-1
v_call: TRBV20-1
cdr3_aa: CSARAPLGGGLGNEQFF
cdr3_nt: TGCAGTGCTAGAGCCCCATTAGGGGGGGGCCTCGGCAATGAGCAGTTCTTC

clone_size: .
d_call: TRBD1
j_call: TRBJ1-2
v_call: TRBV28
cdr3_aa: CASRGTGADGYTF
cdr3_nt: TGTGCCAGCAGGGGGACAGGGGCAGATGGCTACACCTTC

clone_size: few
d_call: .
j_call: TRBJ2-7
v_call: TRBV2
cdr3_aa: CASSENRIGRGQYF
cdr3_nt: TGTGCCAGCAGTGAAAACCGAATTGGACGAGGGCAGTACTTC

clone_size: .
d_call: TRBD2
j_call: TRBJ2-5
v_call: TRBV27
cdr3_aa: CASSRRTSGGTQETQYF
cdr3_nt: TGTGCCAGCAGTCGCCGGACTAGCGGGGGGACCCAAGAGACCCAGTACTTC

clone_size: many
d_call: .
j_call: TRBJ1-2
v_call: TRBV12-3/TRBV12-4
cdr3_aa: CASSPGNYYGYTF
cdr3_nt: TGTGCCAGCAGTCCCGGGAATTACTATGGCTACACCTTC

clone_size: .
d_call: TRBD1
j_call: TRBJ1-4
v_call: TRBV5-6
cdr3_aa: CASSGTGTGEEKLFF
cdr3_nt: TGTGCCAGCAGCGGTACCGGGACAGGGGAAGAAAAACTGTTTTTT

clone_size: .
d_call: TRBD2
j_call: TRBJ2-1
v_call: TRBV7-9
cdr3_aa: CASSLVSLAGSSYNEQFF
cdr3_nt: TGTGCCAGCAGCTTAGTTAGCCTAGCGGGGAGCTCCTACAATGAGCAGTTCTTC

clone_size: few
d_call: .
j_call: TRBJ2-7
v_call: TRBV28
cdr3_aa: CASSLSSWPPGLISYEQYF
cdr3_nt: TGTGCCAGCAGTTTATCTTCGTGGCCCCCGGGTTTAATCTCCTACGAGCAGTACTTC

clone_size: many
d_call: TRBD1
j_call: TRBJ1-6
v_call: TRBV20-1
cdr3_aa: CSAPSLDRGNSPLHF
cdr3_nt: TGCAGTGCACCCTCTCTCGACAGGGGGAATTCACCCCTCCACTTT

clone_size: few
d_call: .
j_call: TRBJ1-6
v_call: TRBV20-1
cdr3_aa: CSASSGLGSPLHF
cdr3_nt: TGCAGTGCTAGTTCCGGTCTTGGCTCACCCCTCCACTTT

clone_size: .
d_call: TRBD1
j_call: TRBJ1-2
v_call: TRBV20-1
cdr3_aa: CSAREHDRGRGYTF
cdr3_nt: TGCAGTGCTAGAGAGCACGACAGGGGTCGGGGCTACACCTTC

clone_size: many
d_call: .
j_call: TRBJ2-5
v_call: TRBV4-3
cdr3_aa: CASSQRVEGGETQYF
cdr3_nt: TGCGCCAGCAGCCAAAGGGTCGAAGGAGGAGAGACCCAGTACTTC

clone_size: many
d_call: .
j_call: TRBJ1-2
v_call: TRBV4-2
cdr3_aa: CASSPEATSTYGYTF
cdr3_nt: TGTGCCAGCAGCCCAGAGGCCACCAGCACCTATGGCTACACCTTC

clone_size: .
d_call: .
j_call: TRBJ1-5
v_call: TRBV27
cdr3_aa: CASRGLLEQPQHF
cdr3_nt: TGTGCCAGCAGGGGGCTCTTGGAGCAGCCCCAGCATTTT

clone_size: few
d_call: .
j_call: TRBJ2-6
v_call: TRBV7-9
cdr3_aa: CASSPQGGQLSGANVLTF
cdr3_nt: TGTGCCAGCAGCCCCCAGGGGGGACAACTCTCTGGGGCCAACGTCCTGACTTTC

clone_size: few
d_call: .
j_call: TRBJ1-6
v_call: TRBV27
cdr3_aa: CASSRSYSYNSPLHF
cdr3_nt: TGTGCCAGCAGCCGAAGCTACTCCTATAATTCACCCCTCCACTTT

clone_size: .
d_call: .
j_call: TRBJ1-1
v_call: TRBV12-3/TRBV12-4
cdr3_aa: CASGEAFF
cdr3_nt: TGTGCCAGCGGGGAAGCTTTCTTT

clone_size: many
d_call: .
j_call: TRBJ2-3
v_call: TRBV6-1
cdr3_aa: CASSEGRISTDTQYF
cdr3_nt: TGTGCCAGCAGTGAAGGGCGGATTAGCACAGATACGCAGTATTTT

clone_size: .
d_call: .
j_call: TRBJ1-6
v_call: TRBV28
cdr3_aa: CASTRGDWDNSPLHF
cdr3_nt: TGTGCCAGCACCCGTGGGGACTGGGATAATTCACCCCTCCACTTT

clone_size: few
d_call: TRBD1
j_call: TRBJ1-1
v_call: TRBV3-1
cdr3_aa: CASSTGGEAFF
cdr3_nt: TGTGCCAGCAGTACAGGGGGCGAAGCTTTCTTT

clone_size: many
d_call: .
j_call: TRBJ1-5
v_call: TRBV19
cdr3_aa: CASLPRLIDNQPQHF
cdr3_nt: TGTGCCAGCCTCCCGCGCCTTATTGACAATCAGCCCCAGCATTTT

clone_size: many
d_call: TRBD2
j_call: TRBJ2-1
v_call: TRBV7-6
cdr3_aa: CASSLALAVYNEQFF
cdr3_nt: TGTGCCAGCAGCTTAGCCCTAGCGGTGTACAATGAGCAGTTCTTC

clone_size: .
d_call: .
j_call: TRBJ2-7
v_call: TRBV27
cdr3_aa: CASSPFRNEQYF
cdr3_nt: TGTGCCAGCAGCCCATTTCGGAACGAGCAGTACTTC

clone_size: .
d_call: .
j_call: TRBJ1-1
v_call: TRBV6-1
cdr3_aa: CASRGGGPEAFF
cdr3_nt: TGTGCCAGCAGGGGGGGGGGACCTGAAGCTTTCTTT

clone_size: .
d_call: .
j_call: TRBJ1-6
v_call: TRBV20-1
cdr3_aa: CSARDGGDSPLHF
cdr3_nt: TGCAGTGCTAGAGATGGGGGGGATTCACCCCTCCACTTT

clone_size: many
d_call: .
j_call: TRBJ1-5
v_call: TRBV12-3/TRBV12-4
cdr3_aa: CASSSGIQPQHF
cdr3_nt: TGTGCCAGCAGTTCGGGGATTCAGCCCCAGCATTTT

clone_size: .
d_call: TRBD2
j_call: TRBJ2-7
v_call: TRBV4-2
cdr3_aa: CASSLLAGASYEQYF
cdr3_nt: TGTGCCAGCAGTCTACTAGCGGGGGCTTCCTACGAGCAGTACTTC

clone_size: .
d_call: TRBD1
j_call: TRBJ2-7
v_call: TRBV12-3/TRBV12-4
cdr3_aa: CASSPGTGHYEQYF
cdr3_nt: TGTGCCAGCAGTCCCGGGACAGGTCACTACGAGCAGTACTTC

clone_size: many
d_call: .
j_call: TRBJ2-5
v_call: TRBV7-8
cdr3_aa: CASSRDQQETQYF
cdr3_nt: TGTGCCAGCAGCCGGGACCAACAAGAGACCCAGTACTTC

clone_size: many
d_call: .
j_call: TRBJ1-1
v_call: TRBV7-2
cdr3_aa: CASSLDRRTEAFF
cdr3_nt: TGTGCCAGCAGCTTGGACCGGAGGACTGAAGCTTTCTTT

clone_size: .
d_call: TRBD1
j_call: TRBJ2-1
v_call: TRBV19
cdr3_aa: CASKADRVDNEQFF
cdr3_nt: TGTGCCAGTAAAGCGGACAGGGTCGACAATGAGCAGTTCTTC

clone_size: many
d_call: .
j_call: TRBJ1-4
v_call: TRBV4-1
cdr3_aa: CASSQGRGGTPNEKLFF
cdr3_nt: TGCGCCAGCAGCCAAGGTCGAGGGGGGACACCTAATGAAAAACTGTTTTTT